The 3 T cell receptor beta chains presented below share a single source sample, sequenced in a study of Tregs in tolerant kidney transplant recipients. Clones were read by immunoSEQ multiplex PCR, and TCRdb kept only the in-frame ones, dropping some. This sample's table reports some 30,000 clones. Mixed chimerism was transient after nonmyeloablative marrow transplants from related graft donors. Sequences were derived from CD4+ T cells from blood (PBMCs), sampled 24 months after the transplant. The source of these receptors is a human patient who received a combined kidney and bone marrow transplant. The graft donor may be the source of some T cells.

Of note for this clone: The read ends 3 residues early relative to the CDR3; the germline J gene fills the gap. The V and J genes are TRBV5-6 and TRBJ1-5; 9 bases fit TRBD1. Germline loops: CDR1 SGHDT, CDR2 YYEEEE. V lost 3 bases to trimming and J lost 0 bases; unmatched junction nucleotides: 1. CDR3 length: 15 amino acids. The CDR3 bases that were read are TGTGCCAGCAGCTCGGACAGGGGTAGCAATCAGCCC. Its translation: CASSSDRGSNQP. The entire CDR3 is CASSSDRGSNQPQHF.

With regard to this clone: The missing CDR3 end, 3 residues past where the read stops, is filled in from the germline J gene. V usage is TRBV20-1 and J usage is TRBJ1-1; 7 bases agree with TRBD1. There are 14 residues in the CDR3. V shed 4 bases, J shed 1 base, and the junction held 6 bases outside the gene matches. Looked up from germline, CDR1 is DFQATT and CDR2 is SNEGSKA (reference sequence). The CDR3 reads CSAIQGLGNTEAFF. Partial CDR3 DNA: TGCAGTGCTATACAGGGGCTGGGGAACACTGAA.

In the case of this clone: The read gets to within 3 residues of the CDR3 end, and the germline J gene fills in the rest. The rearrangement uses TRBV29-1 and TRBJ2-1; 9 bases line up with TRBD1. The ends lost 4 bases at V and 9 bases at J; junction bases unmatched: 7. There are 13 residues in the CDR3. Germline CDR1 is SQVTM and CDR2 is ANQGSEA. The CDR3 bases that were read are TGCAGCGTTGCCGGGACAGGGAGGTCTGAG. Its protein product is CSVAGTGRSE. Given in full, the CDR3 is CSVAGTGRSEQFF.